The clone carrying this T cell receptor (beta chain) was detected only once. The antigen is undetermined. This record belongs to a study of shared clonotypes between healthy human individuals. Study-wide background: The donors, a couple of women and a few men, were aged 18 to 49. Whole-study results and caveats: Of the naive CD4 clonotypes, about 5% were shared across a few donors. At large depth, rarefaction still showed sorted-subset sequencing to be incomplete. Generally, naive subsets came out with larger estimated richness than memory subsets.

Repertoires were generated with immunoSEQ multiplex PCR, while TCRdb's copy carries only in-frame clones and drops some. The sample includes roughly 2.1 million clones, about 92% of them seen just once. Trimming removed 7 bases at V and 5 bases at J, with 12 bases between. The CDR3 length is 12 residues. In germline, CDR1 is MNHEY, CDR2 SVGAGI. Naivety among CD8 cells was defined by CD45RO negativity and positive CCR7 selection, thereby excluding terminally differentiated effector memory CD45RA+ cells. The sequence derives from a man aged 18 to 29 in good health. Some clones in this sample may be carry-over from other donors' samples. Input material: naive CD8+ T cells from PBMCs. The genes are TRBV6-5 and TRBJ2-7, with a weak D call TRBD2 (6 bases). CDR3 nucleotides: TGTGCCAGCACCGACGGCGGGGACGAGCAGTACTTC. Encoded protein: CASTDGGDEQYF.